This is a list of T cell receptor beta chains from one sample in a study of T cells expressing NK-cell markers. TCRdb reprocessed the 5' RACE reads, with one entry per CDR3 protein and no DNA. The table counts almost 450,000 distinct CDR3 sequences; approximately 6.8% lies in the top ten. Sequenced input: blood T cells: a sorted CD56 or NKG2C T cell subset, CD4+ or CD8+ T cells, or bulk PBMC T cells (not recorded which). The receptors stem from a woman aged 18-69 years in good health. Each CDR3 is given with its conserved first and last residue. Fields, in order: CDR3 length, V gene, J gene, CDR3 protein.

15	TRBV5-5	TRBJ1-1	CASSLTLWADTEAFF
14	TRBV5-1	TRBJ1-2	CASSLDREDYGYTF
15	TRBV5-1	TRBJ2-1	CASSFPGSSYNEQFF
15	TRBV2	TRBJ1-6	CASSPDRGLNSPLHF
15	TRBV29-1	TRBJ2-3	CSVQRGTASTDTQYF
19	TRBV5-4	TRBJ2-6	CASSLAGYLGDSGANVLTF
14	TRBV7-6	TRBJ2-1	CASSLVRGGVEQFF
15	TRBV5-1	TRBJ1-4	CASRQTGERVEKLFF
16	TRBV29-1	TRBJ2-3	CSVARTGKFSGDTQYF
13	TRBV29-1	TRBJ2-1	CSITESSYNEQFF
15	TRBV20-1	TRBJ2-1	CSASRVAGGLNEQFF
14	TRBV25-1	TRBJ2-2	CASSEKANTGELFF
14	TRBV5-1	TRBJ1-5	CASSLAGTDQPQHF
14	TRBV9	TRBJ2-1	CASSVPGHFNEQFF
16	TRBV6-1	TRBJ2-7	CASSLRLASLLVEQYF
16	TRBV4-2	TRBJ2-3	CASSQISSREGDTQYF
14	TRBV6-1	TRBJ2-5	CASSLGTAQETQYF
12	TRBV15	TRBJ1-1	CAAGGVVTEAFF
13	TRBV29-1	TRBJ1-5	CSVHRGGEEPQHF
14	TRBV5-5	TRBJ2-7	CASSLGGNSYEQYF
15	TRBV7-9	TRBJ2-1	CASSRTSRSYNEQFF
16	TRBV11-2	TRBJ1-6	CASSQSTGFYNSPLHF
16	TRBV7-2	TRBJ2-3	CASSPQQIRGMDTQYF
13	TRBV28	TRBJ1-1	CASIRGGNTEAFF
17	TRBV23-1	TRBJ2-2	CASSQSIPSQVTGELFF
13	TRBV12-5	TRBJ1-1	CASAEGWGTEAFF
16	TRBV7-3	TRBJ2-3	CASSPSGGSSGGTQYF
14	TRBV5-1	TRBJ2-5	CASSLGSSSETQYF
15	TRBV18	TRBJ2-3	CASSPRALDGDTQYF
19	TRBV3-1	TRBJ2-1	CASSHGFGAGAGGGNEQFF
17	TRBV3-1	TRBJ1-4	CASTLDRPGASNGKLFF
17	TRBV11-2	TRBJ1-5	CASSLETAAVSNQPQHF
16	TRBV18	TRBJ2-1	CASSPGREQSYNEQFF
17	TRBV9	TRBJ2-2	CASTPGLGTGSTGELFF
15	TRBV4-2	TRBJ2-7	CASSHELAGPYEQYF
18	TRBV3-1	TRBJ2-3	CASSQGYGGGISTDTQYF
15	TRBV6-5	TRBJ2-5	CASSYSAGVGETQYF
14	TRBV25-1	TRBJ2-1	CASRQGEDYNEQFF
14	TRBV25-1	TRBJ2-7	CASSEGAPWDEQYF
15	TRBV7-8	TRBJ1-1	CASSFTEGALTEAFF
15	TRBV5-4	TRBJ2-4	CASSSLTAAKNIQYF
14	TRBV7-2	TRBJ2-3	CASSLGGLPDTQYF
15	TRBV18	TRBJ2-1	CASSPLAALNNEQFF
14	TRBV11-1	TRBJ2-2	CASSHPSNTGELFF
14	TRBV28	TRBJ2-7	CASSLRGSIYEQYF
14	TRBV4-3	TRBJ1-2	CASSQITGGDGYTF
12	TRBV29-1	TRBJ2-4	CSGSTGGNIQYF
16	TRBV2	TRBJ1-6	CASSVVDSRYNSPLHF